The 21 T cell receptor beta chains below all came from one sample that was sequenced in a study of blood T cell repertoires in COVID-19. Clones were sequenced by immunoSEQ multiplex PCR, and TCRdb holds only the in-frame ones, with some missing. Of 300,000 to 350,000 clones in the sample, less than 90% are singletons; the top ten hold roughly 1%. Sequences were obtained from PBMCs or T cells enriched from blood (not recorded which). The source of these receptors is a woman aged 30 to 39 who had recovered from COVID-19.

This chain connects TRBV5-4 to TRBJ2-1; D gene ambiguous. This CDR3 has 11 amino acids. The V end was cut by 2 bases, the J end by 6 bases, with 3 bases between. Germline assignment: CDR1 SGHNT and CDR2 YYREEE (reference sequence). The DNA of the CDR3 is TGTGCCAGCAGCTTTAGCAATGAGCAGTTCTTC. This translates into CASSFSNEQFF.

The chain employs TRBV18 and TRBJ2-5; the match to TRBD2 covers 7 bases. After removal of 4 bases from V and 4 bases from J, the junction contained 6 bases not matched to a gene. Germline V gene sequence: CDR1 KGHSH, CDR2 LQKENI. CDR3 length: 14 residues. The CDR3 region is CASSQPGGRETQYF. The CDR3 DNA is TGTGCCAGCTCACAACCGGGGGGTAGAGAGACCCAGTACTTC.

CDR3 DNA sequence: TGTGCCACCAGTGATTTGGTAGTGAGTACGCAGTATTTT. Its translation is CATSDLVVSTQYF. This sequence joins TRBV24-1 and TRBJ2-3; D is unclear. The CDR3 consists of 13 residues. CDR1 is KGHDR, CDR2 SFDVKD, per germline. The V end lost 0 bases, the J end lost 8 bases, and 8 bases lay between the germline ends.

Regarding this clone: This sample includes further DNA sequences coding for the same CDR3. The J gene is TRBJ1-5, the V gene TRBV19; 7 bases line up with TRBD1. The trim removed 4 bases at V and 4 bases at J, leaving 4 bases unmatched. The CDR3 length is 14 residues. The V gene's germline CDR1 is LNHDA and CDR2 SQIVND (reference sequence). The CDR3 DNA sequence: TGTGCCAGTAGTACGGCAGGGGGAAATCAGCCCCAGCATTTT. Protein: CASSTAGGNQPQHF.

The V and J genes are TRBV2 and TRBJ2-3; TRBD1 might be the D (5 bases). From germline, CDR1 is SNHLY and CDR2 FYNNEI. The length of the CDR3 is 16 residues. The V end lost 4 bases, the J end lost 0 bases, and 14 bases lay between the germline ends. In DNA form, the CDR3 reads TGTGCCAGCAGTGTTTCCAGGGAAGCTAGCACAGATACGCAGTATTTT. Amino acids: CASSVSREASTDTQYF.

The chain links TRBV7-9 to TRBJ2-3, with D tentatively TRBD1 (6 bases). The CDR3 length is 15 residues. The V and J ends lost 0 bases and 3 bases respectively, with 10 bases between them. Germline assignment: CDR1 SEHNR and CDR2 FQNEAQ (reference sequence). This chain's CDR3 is CASSLAGRGTDTQYF. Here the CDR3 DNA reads TGTGCCAGCAGCTTAGCAGGCAGGGGAACAGATACGCAGTATTTT.

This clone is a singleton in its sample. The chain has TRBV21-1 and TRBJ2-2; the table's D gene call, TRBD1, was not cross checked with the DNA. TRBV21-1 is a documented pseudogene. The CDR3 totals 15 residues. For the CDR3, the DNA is TGTGCCAGCAGCAGGGGGCAAAGGAACACCGGGGAGCTGTTTTTT. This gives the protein CASSRGQRNTGELFF.

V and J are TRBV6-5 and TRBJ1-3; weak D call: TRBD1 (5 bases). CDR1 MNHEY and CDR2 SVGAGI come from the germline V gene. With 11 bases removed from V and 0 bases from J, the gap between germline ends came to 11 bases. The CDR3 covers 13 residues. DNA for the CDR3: TGTGCCGGGGCCTGGAACTCTGGAAACACCATATATTTT. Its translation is CAGAWNSGNTIYF.

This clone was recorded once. The CDR3 here is CASSSQGAIGGSGANVLTF. The CDR3 bases are TGTGCCAGCAGCTCGCAGGGGGCGATTGGTGGGTCTGGGGCCAACGTCCTGACTTTC. The chain links TRBV9 to TRBJ2-6; 8 bases line up with TRBD1. After removal of 4 bases from V and 1 base from J, the junction contained 13 bases not matched to a gene. This CDR3 spans 19 amino acids. Germline CDR1 SGDLS, CDR2 YYNGEE.

The CDR3 DNA reads TGTGCCTGGAGCCACCTTGGACAGATGAACACTGAAGCTTTCTTT. It translates to CAWSHLGQMNTEAFF. The chain carries TRBV30 and TRBJ1-1, with a tentative D call TRBD1 (6 bases). The CDR3 is 15 amino acids. Per the germline V gene, CDR1 is GTSNPN and CDR2 is SVGIG (reference sequence). Trimming removed 3 bases from V and 0 bases from J, with 14 bases in between.

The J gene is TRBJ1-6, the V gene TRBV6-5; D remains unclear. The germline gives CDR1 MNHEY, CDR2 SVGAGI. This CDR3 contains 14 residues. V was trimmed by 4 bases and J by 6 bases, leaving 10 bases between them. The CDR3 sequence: CASSSEAGNSPLHF. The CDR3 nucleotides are TGTGCCAGCAGTTCAGAGGCGGGTAATTCACCCCTCCACTTT.

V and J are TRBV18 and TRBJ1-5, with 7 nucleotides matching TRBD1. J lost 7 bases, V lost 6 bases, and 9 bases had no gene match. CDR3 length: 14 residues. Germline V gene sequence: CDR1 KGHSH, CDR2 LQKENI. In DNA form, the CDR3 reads TGTGCCAGCTCTCGGAGACAGGGAGAACAGCCCCAGCATTTT. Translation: CASSRRQGEQPQHF.

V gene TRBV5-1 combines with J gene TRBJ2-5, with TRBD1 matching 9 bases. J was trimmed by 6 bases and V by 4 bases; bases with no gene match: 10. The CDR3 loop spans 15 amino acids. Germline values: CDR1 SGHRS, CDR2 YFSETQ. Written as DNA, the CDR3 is TGCGCCAGCAGCGCTACAGGGGGCACACGGCAGACCCAGTACTTC. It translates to CASSATGGTRQTQYF.

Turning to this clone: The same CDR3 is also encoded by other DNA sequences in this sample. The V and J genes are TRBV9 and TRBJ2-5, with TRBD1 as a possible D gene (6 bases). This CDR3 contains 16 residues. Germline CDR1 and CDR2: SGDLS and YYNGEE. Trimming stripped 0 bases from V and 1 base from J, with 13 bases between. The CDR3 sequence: CASSVAVGAVQETQYF. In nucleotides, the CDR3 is TGTGCCAGCAGCGTAGCAGTGGGGGCCGTCCAAGAGACCCAGTACTTC. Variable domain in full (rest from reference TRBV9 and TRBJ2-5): DSGVTQTPKHLITATGQRVTLRCSPRSGDLSVYWYQQSLDQGLQFLIQYYNGEERAKGNILERFSAQQFPDLHSELNLSSLELGDSALYFCASSVAVGAVQETQYFGPGTRLLVL.

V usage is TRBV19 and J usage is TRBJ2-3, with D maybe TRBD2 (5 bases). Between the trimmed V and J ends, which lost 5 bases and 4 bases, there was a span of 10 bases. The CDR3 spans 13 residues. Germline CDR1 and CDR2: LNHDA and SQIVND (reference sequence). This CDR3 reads CASSPGVPDTQYF. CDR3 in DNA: TGTGCCAGTAGTCCCGGGGTGCCAGATACGCAGTATTTT.

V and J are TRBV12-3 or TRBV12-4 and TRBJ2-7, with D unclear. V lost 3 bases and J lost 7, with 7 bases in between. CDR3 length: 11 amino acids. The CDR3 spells CASSFSVEQYF. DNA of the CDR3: TGTGCCAGCAGTTTTTCGGTGGAGCAGTACTTC.

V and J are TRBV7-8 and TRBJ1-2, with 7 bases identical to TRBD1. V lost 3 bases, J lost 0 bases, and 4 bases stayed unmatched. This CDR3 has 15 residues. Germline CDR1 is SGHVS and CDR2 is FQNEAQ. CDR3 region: CASSFRDRPNYGYTF. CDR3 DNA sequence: TGTGCCAGCAGCTTTCGGGACAGACCTAACTATGGCTACACCTTC.

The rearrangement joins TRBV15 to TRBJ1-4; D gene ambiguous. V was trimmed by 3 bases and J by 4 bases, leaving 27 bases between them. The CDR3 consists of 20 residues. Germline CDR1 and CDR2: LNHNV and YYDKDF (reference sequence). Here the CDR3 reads CATSSSLRAGKGKFNEKLFF. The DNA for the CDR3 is TGTGCCACCAGCAGTTCCCTGAGGGCGGGGAAAGGGAAATTTAATGAAAAACTGTTTTTT.

The CDR3 DNA follows: TGTGCCAGCAGTCCAGGGTCCTATAATTCACCCCTCCACTTT. This codes for CASSPGSYNSPLHF. This chain connects TRBV27 to TRBJ1-6, with a possible D match to TRBD1 (5 bases). Germline lookup yields CDR1 MNHEY and CDR2 SMNVEV (reference sequence). This CDR3 has 14 amino acids. V lost 5 bases and J lost 1, with 6 bases in between.

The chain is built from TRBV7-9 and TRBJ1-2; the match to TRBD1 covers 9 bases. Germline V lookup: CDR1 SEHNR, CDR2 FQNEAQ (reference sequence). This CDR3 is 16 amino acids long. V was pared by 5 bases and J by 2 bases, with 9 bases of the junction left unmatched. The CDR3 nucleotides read TGTGCCAGCAGCCTCCTCGACAGGGGGAGGAACTATGGCTACACCTTC. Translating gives CASSLLDRGRNYGYTF.

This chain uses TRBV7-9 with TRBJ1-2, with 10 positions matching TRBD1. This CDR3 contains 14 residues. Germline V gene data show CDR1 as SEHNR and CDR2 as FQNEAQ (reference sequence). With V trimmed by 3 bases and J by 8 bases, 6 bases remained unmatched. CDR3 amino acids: CASSFYGTGDGYTF. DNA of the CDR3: TGTGCCAGCAGCTTTTACGGGACAGGGGACGGCTACACCTTC.